This record covers a single T cell receptor (beta chain). Its antigen is as yet unknown. This entry belongs to a study of T cell responses to AZD1222 COVID-19 vaccine. Profiling relied on immunoSEQ multiplex PCR, and the TCRdb table lists in-frame clones only, not all of them. The sample yields 120,000 to 150,000 clones, about 90% seen once. The CDR3 is made up of 16 amino acids. Germline V gene data show CDR1 as MNHEY and CDR2 as SMNVEV (reference sequence). V was clipped by 3 bases and J by 0 bases, with 15 bases between them. Study-wide results and limits: Donors were mostly white British, more females; clonal diversity possibly underestimated. Targeting of unmutated variant regions was reportedly seen in nearly half of spike-specific TCRs. No repertoire was sampled before or during the peak T cell response, only after it. The number of AZD1222 recipients seropositive at baseline was only 6 or 7.

The chain employs TRBV27 and TRBJ2-7; D may be TRBD2 (5 bases). Specimen: peripheral blood, collected on day 0 of AZD1222 vaccination. The clonotype originates from an adult in good health. CDR3 DNA sequence: TGTGCCAGCAGTTTTCAGTCGACGGGAAGCTCCTACGAGCAGTACTTC. Translation gives CASSFQSTGSSYEQYF.